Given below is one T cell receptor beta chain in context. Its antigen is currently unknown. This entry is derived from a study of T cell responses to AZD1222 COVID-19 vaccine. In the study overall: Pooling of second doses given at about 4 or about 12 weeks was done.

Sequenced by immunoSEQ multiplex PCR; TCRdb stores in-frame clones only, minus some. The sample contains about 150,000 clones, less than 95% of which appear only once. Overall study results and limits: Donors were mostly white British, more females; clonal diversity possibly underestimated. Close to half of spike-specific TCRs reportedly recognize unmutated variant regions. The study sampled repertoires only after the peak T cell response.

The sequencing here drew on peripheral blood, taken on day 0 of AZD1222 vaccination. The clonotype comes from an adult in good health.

CDR3: CASNTPGPAYNEQFF. The CDR3, as DNA: TGTGCCAGTAATACGCCGGGACCTGCATACAATGAGCAGTTCTTC. The genes are TRBV19 and TRBJ2-1; D is possibly TRBD1 or TRBD2 (5 bases each). Germline-derived CDR1 and CDR2 are LNHDA and SQIVND (reference sequence). This CDR3 has 15 residues. V dropped 7 bases and J dropped 4 bases, with 17 bases sitting between them.